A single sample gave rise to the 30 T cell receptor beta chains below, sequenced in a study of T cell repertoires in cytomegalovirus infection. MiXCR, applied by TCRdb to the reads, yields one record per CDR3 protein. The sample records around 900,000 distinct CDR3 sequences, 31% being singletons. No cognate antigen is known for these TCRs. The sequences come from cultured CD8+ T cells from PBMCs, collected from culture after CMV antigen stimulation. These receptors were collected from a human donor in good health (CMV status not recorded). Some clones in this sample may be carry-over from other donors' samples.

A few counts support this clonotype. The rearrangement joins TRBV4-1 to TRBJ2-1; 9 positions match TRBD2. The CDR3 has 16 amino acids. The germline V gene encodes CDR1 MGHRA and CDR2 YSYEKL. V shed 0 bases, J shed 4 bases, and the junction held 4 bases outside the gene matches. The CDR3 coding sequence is TGCGCCAGCAGCCAAGAGGCTAGCGGGGTGTACAATGAGCAGTTCTTC. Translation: CASSQEASGVYNEQFF.

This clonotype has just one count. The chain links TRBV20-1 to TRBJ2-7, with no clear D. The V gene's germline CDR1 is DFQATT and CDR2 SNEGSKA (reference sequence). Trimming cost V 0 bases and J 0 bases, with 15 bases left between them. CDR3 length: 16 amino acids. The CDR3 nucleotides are TGCAGTGCTAGAGAAAAAGGTCTCATGAGCTCCTACGAGCAGTACGTC. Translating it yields CSAREKGLMSSYEQYV.

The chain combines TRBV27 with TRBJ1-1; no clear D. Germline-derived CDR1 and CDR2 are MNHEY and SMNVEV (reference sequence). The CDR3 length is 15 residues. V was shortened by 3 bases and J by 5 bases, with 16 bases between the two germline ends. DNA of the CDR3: TGTGCCAGCAGTTTGATTAAGTCGCGGCGGACTGAAGCTTTCTTT. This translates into CASSLIKSRRTEAFF.

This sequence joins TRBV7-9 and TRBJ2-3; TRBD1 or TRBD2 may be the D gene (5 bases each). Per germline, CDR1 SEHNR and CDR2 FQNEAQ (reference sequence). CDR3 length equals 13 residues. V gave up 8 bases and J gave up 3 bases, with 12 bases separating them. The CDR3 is CASPLWGTDTQYF. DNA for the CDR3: TGTGCCAGCCCTTTGTGGGGGACAGATACGCAGTATTTT.

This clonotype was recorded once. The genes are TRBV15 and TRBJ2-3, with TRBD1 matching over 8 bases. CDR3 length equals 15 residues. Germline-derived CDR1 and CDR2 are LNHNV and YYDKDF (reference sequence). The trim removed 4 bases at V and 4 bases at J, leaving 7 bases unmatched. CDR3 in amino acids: CATSTSGQGPDTQYF. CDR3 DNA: TGTGCCACCAGCACAAGCGGACAGGGTCCAGATACGCAGTATTTT.

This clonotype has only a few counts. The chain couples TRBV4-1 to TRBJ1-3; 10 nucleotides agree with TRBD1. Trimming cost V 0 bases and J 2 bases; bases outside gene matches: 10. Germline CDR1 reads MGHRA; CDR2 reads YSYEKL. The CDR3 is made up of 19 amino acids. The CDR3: CASSQDPPGQGSAGNTIYF. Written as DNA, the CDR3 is TGCGCCAGCAGCCAAGATCCGCCGGGACAGGGGTCCGCTGGAAACACCATATATTTT.

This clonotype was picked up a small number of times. This CDR3 reads CASSNPLRGGNTGELFF. The CDR3 DNA is TGTGCCAGCAGCAACCCCTTGCGGGGGGGGAACACCGGGGAGCTGTTTTTT. The genes are TRBV7-9 and TRBJ2-2; 9 nucleotides agree with TRBD2. This CDR3 is built from 17 residues. V lost 5 bases, J lost 1 base, and 8 bases stayed unmatched. CDR1 and CDR2 (germline): SEHNR, FQNEAQ (reference sequence).

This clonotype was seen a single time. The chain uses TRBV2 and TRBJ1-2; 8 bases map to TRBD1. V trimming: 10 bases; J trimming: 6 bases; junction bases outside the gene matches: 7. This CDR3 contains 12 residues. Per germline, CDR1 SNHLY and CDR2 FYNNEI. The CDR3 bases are TGTGCCACCGAGGACAGGGTAGATGGCTACACCTTC. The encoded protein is CATEDRVDGYTF.

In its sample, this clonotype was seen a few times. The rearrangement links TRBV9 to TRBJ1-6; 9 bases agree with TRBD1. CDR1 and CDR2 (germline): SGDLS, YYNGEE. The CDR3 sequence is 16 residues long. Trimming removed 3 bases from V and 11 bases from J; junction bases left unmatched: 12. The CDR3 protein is CASSGREGQGHPPLHF. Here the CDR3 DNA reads TGTGCCAGCAGCGGTAGGGAGGGACAGGGCCACCCACCCCTCCACTTT.

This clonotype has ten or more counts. The CDR3 loop reads CASTRDRYGYTF. The CDR3 region has the DNA TGTGCCAGTACCCGGGACAGGTATGGCTACACCTTC. V and J are TRBV19 and TRBJ1-2; 8 bases agree with TRBD1. The V gene end was trimmed by 7 bases and the J gene end by 5 bases; junction bases not matched to a gene: 3. From germline, CDR1 is LNHDA and CDR2 SQIVND (reference sequence). This CDR3 region has 12 residues.

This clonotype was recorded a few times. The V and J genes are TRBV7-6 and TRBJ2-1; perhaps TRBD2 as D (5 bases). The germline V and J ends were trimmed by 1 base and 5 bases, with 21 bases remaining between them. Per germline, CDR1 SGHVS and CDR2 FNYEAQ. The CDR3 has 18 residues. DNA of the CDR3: TGTGCCAGCAGCTTAGTATTTGGTCGGGGTTTAGCCAACAATGAGCAGTTCTTC. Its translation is CASSLVFGRGLANNEQFF.

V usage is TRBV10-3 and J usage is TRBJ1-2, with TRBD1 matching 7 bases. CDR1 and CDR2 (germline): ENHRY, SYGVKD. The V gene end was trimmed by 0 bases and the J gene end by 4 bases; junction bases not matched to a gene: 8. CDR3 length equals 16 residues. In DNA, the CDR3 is TGTGCCATCAGTGAGTCGACACCGGACAGGACCTATGGCTACACCTTC. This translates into CAISESTPDRTYGYTF.

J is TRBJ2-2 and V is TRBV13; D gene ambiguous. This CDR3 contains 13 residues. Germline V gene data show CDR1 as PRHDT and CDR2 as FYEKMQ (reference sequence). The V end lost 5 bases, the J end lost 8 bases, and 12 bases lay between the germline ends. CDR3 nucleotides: TGTGCCAGCAGCGATGGACCCTTGGGGGAGCTGTTTTTT. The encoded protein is CASSDGPLGELFF.

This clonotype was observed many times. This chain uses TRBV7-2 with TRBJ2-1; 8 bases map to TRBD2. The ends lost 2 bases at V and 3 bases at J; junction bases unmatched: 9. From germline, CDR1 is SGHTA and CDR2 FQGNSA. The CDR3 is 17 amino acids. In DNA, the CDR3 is TGTGCCAGCAGCTTAATCGGCGGGGGGTCTCACTACAATGAGCAGTTCTTC. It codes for CASSLIGGGSHYNEQFF.

The CDR3 coding sequence is TGCGCCAGCAGCTTGGGGCAGGGGCAGCCTAGCTCCTACAATGAGCAGTTCTTC. This translates into CASSLGQGQPSSYNEQFF. The chain links TRBV5-1 to TRBJ2-1, with D perhaps matching TRBD1 (6 bases). Germline CDR1 is SGHRS and CDR2 is YFSETQ. This CDR3 is 18 amino acids long. The ends were cut back, 0 bases at V and 0 bases at J, with 16 bases in the middle.

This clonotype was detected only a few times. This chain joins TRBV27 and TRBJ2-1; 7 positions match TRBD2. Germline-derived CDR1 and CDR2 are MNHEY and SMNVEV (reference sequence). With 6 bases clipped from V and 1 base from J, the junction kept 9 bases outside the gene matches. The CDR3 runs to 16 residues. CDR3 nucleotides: TGTGCCAGCAGCCCCGCGGGGACTACTTCCTACAATGAGCAGTTCTTC. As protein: CASSPAGTTSYNEQFF.

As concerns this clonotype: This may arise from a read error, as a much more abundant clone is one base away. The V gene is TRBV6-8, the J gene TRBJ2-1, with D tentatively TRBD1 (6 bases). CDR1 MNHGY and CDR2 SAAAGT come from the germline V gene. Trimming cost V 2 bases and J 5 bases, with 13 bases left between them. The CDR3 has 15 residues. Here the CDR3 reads CASSYIQGSHNEQFF. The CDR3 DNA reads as TGTGCCAGCAGTTACATACAGGGTTCTCACAATGAGCAGTTCTTC.

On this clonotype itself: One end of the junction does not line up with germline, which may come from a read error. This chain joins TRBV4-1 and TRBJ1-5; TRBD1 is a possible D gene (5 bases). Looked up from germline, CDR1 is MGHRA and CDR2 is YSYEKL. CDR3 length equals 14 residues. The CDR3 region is CASSQGDGNQPQHF. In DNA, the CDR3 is TGTGCCAGCAGCCAAGGGGACGGCAATCAGCCCCAGCATTTT.

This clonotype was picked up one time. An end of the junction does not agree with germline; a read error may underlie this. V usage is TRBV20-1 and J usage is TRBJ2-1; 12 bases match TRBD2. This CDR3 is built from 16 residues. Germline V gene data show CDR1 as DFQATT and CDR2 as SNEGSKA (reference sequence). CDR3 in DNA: TGCAGTACTAGAGATACCCGGACTAGCGGGGCGGGTGAGCAGTTCTTC. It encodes CSTRDTRTSGAGEQFF.

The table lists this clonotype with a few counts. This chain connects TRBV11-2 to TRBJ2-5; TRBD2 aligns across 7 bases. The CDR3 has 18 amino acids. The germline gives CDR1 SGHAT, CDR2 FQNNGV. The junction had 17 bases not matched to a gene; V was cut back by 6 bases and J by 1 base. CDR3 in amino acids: CASSLGRVGSVSQETQYF. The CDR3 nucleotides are TGTGCCAGCAGTTTGGGGAGGGTCGGGTCCGTATCCCAAGAGACCCAGTACTTC.

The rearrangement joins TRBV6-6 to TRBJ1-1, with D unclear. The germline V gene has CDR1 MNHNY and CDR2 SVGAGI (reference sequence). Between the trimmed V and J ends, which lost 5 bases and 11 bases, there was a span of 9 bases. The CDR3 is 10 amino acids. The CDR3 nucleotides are TGTGCCAGCAGTGGGAAATCGGCTTTCTTT. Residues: CASSGKSAFF.

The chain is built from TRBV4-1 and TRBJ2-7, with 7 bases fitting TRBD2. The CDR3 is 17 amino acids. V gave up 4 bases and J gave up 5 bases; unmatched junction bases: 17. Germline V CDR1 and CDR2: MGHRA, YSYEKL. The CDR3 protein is CASSLRIWEGNDDEQYF. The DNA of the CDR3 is TGCGCCAGCAGCCTCCGAATCTGGGAGGGAAACGACGACGAGCAGTACTTC.

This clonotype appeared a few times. The CDR3 region is CASSTRRLQGREQYV. The CDR3 DNA reads TGTGCCAGTAGCACAAGGAGGCTACAGGGGCGGGAGCAGTACGTC. This chain connects TRBV19 to TRBJ2-7; 7 bases line up with TRBD1. The CDR3 length is 15 residues. The germline V gene has CDR1 LNHDA and CDR2 SQIVND (reference sequence). V was pared by 6 bases and J by 7 bases, with 15 bases of the junction left unmatched.

CDR3 loop: CASTGRINEKLFF. The CDR3 coding sequence is TGTGCCAGCACGGGACGGATTAATGAAAAACTGTTTTTT. This chain uses TRBV19 with TRBJ1-4, with D possibly being TRBD1 (5 bases). The CDR3 contains 13 residues. Germline assignment: CDR1 LNHDA and CDR2 SQIVND (reference sequence). Trimming left V 9 bases short and J 4 bases short, with 12 bases between.

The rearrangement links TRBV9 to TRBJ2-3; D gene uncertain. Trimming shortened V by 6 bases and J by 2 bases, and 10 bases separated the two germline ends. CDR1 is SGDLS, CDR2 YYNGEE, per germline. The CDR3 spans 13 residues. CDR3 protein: CASNRGDTDTQYF. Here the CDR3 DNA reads TGTGCCAGCAACCGAGGTGACACAGATACGCAGTATTTT.

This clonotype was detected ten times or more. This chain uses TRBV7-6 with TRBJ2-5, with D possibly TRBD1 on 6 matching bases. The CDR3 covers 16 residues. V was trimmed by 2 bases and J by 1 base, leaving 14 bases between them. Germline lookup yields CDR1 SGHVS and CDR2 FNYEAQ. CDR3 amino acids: CASSLSAGAVQETQYF. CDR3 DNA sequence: TGTGCCAGCAGCTTATCGGCAGGGGCCGTCCAAGAGACCCAGTACTTC.

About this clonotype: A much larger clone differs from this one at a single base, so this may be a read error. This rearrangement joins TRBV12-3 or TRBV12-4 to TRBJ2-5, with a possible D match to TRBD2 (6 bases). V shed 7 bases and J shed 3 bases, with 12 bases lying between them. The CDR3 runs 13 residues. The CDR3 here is CASTRWGEETQYF. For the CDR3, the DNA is TGTGCCAGCACAAGGTGGGGGGAAGAGACCCAGTACTTC.

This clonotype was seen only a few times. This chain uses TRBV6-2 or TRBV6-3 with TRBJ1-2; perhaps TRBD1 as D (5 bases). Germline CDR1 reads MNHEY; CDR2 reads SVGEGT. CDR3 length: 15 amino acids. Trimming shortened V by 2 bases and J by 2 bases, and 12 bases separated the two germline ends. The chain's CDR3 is CASSYVARANYGYTF. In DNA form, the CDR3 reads TGTGCCAGCAGTTACGTCGCCAGGGCGAACTATGGCTACACCTTC.

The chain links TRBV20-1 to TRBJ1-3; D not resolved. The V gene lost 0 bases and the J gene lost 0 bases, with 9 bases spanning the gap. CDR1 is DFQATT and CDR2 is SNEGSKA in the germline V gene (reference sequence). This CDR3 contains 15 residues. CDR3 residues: CSARDGLHSGNTIYF. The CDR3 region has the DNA TGCAGTGCTAGAGATGGATTGCACTCTGGAAACACCATATATTTT.

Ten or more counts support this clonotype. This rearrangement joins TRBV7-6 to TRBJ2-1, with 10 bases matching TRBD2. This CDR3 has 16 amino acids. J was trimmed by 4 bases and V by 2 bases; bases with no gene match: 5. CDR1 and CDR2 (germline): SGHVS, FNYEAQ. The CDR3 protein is CASSLSTSGFYNEQFF. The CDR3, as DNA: TGTGCCAGCAGCTTATCGACTAGCGGGTTTTACAATGAGCAGTTCTTC.